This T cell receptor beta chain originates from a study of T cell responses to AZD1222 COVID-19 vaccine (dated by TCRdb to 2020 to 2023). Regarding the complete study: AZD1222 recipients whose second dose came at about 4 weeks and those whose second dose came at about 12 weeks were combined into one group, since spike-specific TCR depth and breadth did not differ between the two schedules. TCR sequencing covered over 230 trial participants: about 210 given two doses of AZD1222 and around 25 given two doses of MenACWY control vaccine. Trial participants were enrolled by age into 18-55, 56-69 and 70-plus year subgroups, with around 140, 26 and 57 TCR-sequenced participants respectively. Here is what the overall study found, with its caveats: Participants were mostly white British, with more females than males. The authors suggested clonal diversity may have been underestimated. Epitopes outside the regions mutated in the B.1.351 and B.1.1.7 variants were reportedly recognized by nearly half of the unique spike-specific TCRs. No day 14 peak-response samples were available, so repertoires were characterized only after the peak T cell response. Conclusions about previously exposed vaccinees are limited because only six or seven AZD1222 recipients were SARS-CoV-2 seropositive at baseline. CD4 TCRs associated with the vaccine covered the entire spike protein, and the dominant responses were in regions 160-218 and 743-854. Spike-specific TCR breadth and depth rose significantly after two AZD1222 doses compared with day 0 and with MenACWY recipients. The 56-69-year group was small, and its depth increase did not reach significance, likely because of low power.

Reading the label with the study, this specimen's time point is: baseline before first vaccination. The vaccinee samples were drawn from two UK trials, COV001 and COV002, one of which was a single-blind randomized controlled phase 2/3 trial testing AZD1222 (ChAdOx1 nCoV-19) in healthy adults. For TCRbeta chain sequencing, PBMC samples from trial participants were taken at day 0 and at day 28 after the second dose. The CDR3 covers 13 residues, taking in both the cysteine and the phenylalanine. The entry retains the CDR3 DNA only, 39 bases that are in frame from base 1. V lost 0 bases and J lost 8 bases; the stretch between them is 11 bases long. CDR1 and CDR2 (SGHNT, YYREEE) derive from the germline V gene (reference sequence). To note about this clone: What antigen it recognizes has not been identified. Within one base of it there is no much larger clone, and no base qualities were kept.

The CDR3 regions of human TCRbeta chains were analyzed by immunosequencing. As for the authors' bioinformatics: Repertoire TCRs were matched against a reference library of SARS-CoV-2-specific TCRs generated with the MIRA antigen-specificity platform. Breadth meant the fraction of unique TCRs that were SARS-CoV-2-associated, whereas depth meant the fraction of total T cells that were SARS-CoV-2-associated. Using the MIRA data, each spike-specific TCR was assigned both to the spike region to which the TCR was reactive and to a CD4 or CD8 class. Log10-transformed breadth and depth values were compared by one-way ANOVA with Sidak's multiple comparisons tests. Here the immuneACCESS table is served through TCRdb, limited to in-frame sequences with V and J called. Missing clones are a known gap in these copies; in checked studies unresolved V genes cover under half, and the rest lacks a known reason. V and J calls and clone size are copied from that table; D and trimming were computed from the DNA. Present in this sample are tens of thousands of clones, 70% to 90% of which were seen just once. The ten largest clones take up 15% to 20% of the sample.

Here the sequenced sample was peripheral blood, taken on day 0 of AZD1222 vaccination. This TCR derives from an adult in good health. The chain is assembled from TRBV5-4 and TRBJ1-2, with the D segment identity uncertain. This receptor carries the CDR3 CASSLDQDGGYTF. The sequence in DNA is TGTGCCAGCAGCTTGGACCAAGATGGGGGCTACACCTTC.